The 7 T cell receptor beta chains below all came from one sample that was sequenced in a study of vaccination and CD4 T cells after COVID-19. For these receptors, no antigen is known. Treatment described: approximately nine-day PBMC culture with coronavirus spike peptide pools or control peptides (ViraFEST assay). Cultured CD4+ T cell DNA was sequenced using the Oncomine TCR Beta short-read assay. TCRdb reanalysed the PCR reads using MiXCR and keeps one entry per CDR3 protein. This repertoire shows about 12,000 distinct CDR3 sequences, around two fifths found once; its top ten account for about 22%. The source material was cultured CD4+ T cells from blood. The receptors come from a human donor with COVID-19.

V gene TRBV7-8 combines with J gene TRBJ2-5; TRBD2 agrees at 10 bases. The germline CDR1 and CDR2 sequences are SGHVS and FQNEAQ. J was trimmed by 4 bases and V by 3 bases; bases with no gene match: 8. The CDR3 spans 16 residues. In DNA, the CDR3 is TGTGCCAGCAGCTTGCCACTAAGACTAGCGGGAGAGACCCAGTACTTC. As protein: CASSLPLRLAGETQYF.

This clonotype was detected once. The rearrangement uses TRBV4-3 and TRBJ1-2; a possible D gene is TRBD1 (5 bases). Trimming stripped 0 bases from V and 2 bases from J, with 10 bases between. The CDR3 is 15 amino acids. In germline, CDR1 is LGHNA, CDR2 YSLEER. The CDR3 DNA sequence: TGCGCCAGCAGCCAAGAGGGGGGGGGGAACTATGGCTACACCTTC. Protein sequence: CASSQEGGGNYGYTF.

A few counts support this clonotype. The rearrangement uses TRBV19 and TRBJ1-2, with 9 bases fitting TRBD1. The CDR3 has 13 residues. Unmatched junction bases numbered 7, after V lost 9 bases and J lost 5 bases. From germline, CDR1 is LNHDA and CDR2 SQIVND (reference sequence). CDR3 amino acids: CASQIQGAYGYTF. The DNA for the CDR3 is TGTGCCAGCCAAATACAGGGGGCGTATGGCTACACCTTC.

CDR3 region: CASANRATQETQYF. The CDR3 bases are TGTGCCAGCGCAAACAGGGCCACCCAAGAGACCCAGTACTTC. The chain couples TRBV5-8 to TRBJ2-5; tentatively, D is TRBD1 (6 bases). Germline values: CDR1 SGHTS, CDR2 YDEGEE. The CDR3 is 14 amino acids. The V end lost 7 bases, the J end lost 1 base, and 14 bases lay between the germline ends.

DNA of the CDR3: TGTGCCAGCAGTTCACGCGTGACCGGGACAGCGCTGGGACAGCCCCAGCATTTT. Translation gives CASSSRVTGTALGQPQHF. The rearrangement joins TRBV28 to TRBJ1-5; 7 nucleotides match TRBD1. The V segment lost 4 bases and the J segment 7 bases; nucleotides outside the gene matches: 19. Germline values: CDR1 MDHEN, CDR2 SYDVKM. This CDR3 is built from 18 residues.

This clonotype was counted between two and nine times. The chain carries TRBV6-1 and TRBJ1-1, with D unclear. Trimming removed 5 bases at V and 2 bases at J, with 6 bases between. Per the germline V gene, CDR1 is MNHNS and CDR2 is SASEGT. The CDR3 has 12 amino acids. CDR3 sequence: CASSRGNTEAFF. In nucleotides, the CDR3 is TGTGCCAGCAGTCGGGGTAACACTGAAGCTTTCTTT.

This clonotype was counted between two and nine times. The gene calls are TRBV7-9 and TRBJ1-2; D remains unclear. Germline assignment: CDR1 SEHNR and CDR2 FQNEAQ (reference sequence). The CDR3 is 13 residues long. V lost 5 bases and J lost 5, with 12 bases in between. The CDR3 DNA follows: TGTGCCAGCAGCCCACCTGTCCGATATGGCTACACCTTC. This encodes CASSPPVRYGYTF.